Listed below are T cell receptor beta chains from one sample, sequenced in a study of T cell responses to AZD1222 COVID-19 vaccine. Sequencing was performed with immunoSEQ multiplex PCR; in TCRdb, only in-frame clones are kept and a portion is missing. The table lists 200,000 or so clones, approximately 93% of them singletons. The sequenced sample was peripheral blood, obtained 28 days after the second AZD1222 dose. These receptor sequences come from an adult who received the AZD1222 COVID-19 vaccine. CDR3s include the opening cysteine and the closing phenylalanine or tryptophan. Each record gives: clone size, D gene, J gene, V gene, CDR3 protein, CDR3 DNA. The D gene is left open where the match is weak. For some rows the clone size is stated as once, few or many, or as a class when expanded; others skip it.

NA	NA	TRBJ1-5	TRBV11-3	CASYEWGAENQPQHF	TGTGCCAGCTACGAGTGGGGGGCCGAAAATCAGCCCCAGCATTTT
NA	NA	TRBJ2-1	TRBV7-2	CASSLVRASTYNEQFF	TGTGCCAGCAGCTTAGTCCGGGCTAGTACCTACAATGAGCAGTTCTTC
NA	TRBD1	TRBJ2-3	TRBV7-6	CASSPQLQGATPDTQYF	TGTGCCAGCAGCCCACAACTCCAGGGGGCTACTCCAGATACGCAGTATTTT
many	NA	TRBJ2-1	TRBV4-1	CASSQDALGAYNEQFF	TGCGCCAGCAGCCAAGATGCCCTAGGGGCGTACAATGAGCAGTTCTTC
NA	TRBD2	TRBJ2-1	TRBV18	CASSPPGLAFNEQFF	TGTGCCAGCTCCCCGCCGGGACTAGCCTTCAATGAGCAGTTCTTC
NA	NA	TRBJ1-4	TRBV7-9	CASSLGLHEKLFF	TGTGCCAGCAGCTTAGGCCTACATGAAAAACTGTTTTTT
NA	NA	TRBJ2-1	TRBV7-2	CASSLVAVLSNEQFF	TGTGCCAGCAGCTTAGTTGCGGTTTTGTCGAATGAGCAGTTCTTC
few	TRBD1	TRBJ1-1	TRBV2	CASNRQGNTEAFF	TGTGCCAGCAACAGACAGGGGAACACTGAAGCTTTCTTT
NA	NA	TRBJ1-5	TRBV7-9	CASSLGNRDLRPQPQHF	TGTGCCAGCAGCTTGGGAAACCGGGACCTAAGACCTCAGCCCCAGCATTTT
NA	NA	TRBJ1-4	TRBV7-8	CASSLGPGFEKLFF	TGTGCCAGCAGCTTAGGGCCAGGTTTTGAAAAACTGTTTTTT
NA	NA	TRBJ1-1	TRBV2	CASRMGNTEAFF	TGTGCCAGCAGGATGGGTAACACTGAAGCTTTCTTT
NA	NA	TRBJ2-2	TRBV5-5	CASRPDTYTGELFF	TGTGCCAGCAGACCGGACACGTACACCGGGGAGCTGTTTTTT
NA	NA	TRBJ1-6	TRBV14	CASSQAGTNNSPLHF	TGTGCCAGCAGCCAAGCAGGGACCAATAATTCACCCCTCCACTTT
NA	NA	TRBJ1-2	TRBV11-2	CASSIGLLDYGYTF	TGTGCCAGCAGCATAGGCCTACTCGACTATGGCTACACCTTC
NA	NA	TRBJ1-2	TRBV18	CASSPWLDRGYTF	TGTGCCAGCTCACCTTGGCTGGACCGTGGCTACACCTTC
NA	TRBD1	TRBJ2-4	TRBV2	CASRGQVIAKNIQYF	TGTGCCAGCAGAGGACAGGTGATAGCCAAAAACATTCAGTACTTC
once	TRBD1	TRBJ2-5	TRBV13	CASSSWTGQETQYF	TGTGCCAGCAGCTCTTGGACAGGGCAAGAGACCCAGTACTTC
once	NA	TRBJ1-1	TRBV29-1	CSAEADTGEAFF	TGCAGCGCTGAGGCCGATACAGGTGAAGCTTTCTTT
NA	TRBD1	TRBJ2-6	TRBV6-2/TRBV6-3	CASSLRGQSYLGANVLTF	TGTGCCAGCAGCCTTAGGGGACAGTCTTACTTGGGGGCCAACGTCCTGACTTTC
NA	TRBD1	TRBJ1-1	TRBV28	CASSSPGGKNTEAFF	TGTGCCAGCAGTAGCCCAGGGGGCAAGAACACTGAAGCTTTCTTT
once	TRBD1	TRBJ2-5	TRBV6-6	CASSQGAQETQYF	TGTGCCAGCAGTCAGGGGGCACAAGAGACCCAGTACTTC
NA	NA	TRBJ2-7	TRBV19	CASSISTPASGGYEQYF	TGTGCCAGTAGTATATCGACCCCCGCGTCTGGGGGATACGAGCAGTACTTC
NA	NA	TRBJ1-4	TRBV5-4	CASSLSLGGGGMGKLFF	TGTGCCAGCAGCTTGAGTCTCGGAGGCGGGGGTATGGGAAAACTGTTTTTT
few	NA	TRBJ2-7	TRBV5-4	CASSKGTPREQYF	TGTGCCAGCAGCAAAGGGACACCTCGCGAGCAGTACTTC
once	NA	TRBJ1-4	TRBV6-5	CASRTEPAGNEKLFF	TGTGCCAGCAGAACTGAGCCTGCCGGTAATGAAAAACTGTTTTTT
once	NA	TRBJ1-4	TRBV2	CASTPLGSSNEKLFF	TGTGCCAGCACCCCGTTAGGGTCCTCTAATGAAAAACTGTTTTTT
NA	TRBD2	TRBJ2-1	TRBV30	CAGGSGASGGRPYNEQFF	TGTGCCGGCGGTTCGGGGGCTAGCGGGGGTAGACCCTACAATGAGCAGTTCTTC
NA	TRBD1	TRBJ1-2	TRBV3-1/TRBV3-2	CASRRGDRDNYGYTF	TGTGCCAGCAGAAGAGGGGACAGGGATAACTATGGCTACACCTTC
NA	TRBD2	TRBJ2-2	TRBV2	CASSEPRGVPGELFF	TGTGCCAGCAGTGAACCTCGGGGGGTCCCCGGGGAGCTGTTTTTT
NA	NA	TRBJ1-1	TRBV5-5	CASSLDFLNTEAFF	TGTGCCAGCAGCTTGGATTTTCTGAACACTGAAGCTTTCTTT
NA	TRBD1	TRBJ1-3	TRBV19	CASSIVGTGKNTIYF	TGTGCCAGTAGTATCGTCGGGACAGGCAAAAACACCATATATTTT
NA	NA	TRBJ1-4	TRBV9	CASSVGRGSVEKLFF	TGTGCCAGCAGCGTAGGTCGAGGGTCTGTCGAAAAACTGTTTTTT
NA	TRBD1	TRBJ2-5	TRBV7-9	CASSSRTGETQYF	TGTGCCAGCAGCTCGAGGACAGGGGAGACCCAGTACTTC
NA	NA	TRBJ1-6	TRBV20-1	CSARVGSPLHF	TGCAGTGCTAGAGTAGGCTCACCCCTCCACTTT
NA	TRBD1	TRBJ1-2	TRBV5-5	CASSYKTGRDNYGYTF	TGTGCCAGCAGCTACAAGACAGGGAGGGATAACTATGGCTACACCTTC
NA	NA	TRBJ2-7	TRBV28	CASSDYEQYF	TGTGCCAGCAGTGATTACGAGCAGTACTTC
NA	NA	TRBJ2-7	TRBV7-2	CASSPARTEYEQYF	TGTGCCAGCAGCCCGGCTAGAACCGAATACGAGCAGTACTTC
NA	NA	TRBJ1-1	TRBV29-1	CSVGQQGGAFF	TGCAGCGTTGGTCAACAGGGTGGAGCTTTCTTT
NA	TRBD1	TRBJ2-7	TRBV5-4	CASSPGTVPYEQYF	TGTGCCAGCAGCCCCGGGACAGTTCCCTACGAGCAGTACTTC
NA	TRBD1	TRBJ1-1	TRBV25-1	CASSEQGALMNTEAFF	TGTGCCAGCAGTGAACAGGGGGCACTAATGAACACTGAAGCTTTCTTT
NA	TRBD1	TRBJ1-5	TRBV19	CASTLWTGDYSNQPQHF	TGTGCCAGTACCCTTTGGACAGGTGATTATAGCAATCAGCCCCAGCATTTT
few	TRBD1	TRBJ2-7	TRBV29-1	CSVEGTTGTTYEQYF	TGCAGCGTTGAAGGTACGACAGGGACGACCTACGAGCAGTACTTC
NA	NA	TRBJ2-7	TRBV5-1	CASSLASGHPVDEQYF	TGCGCCAGCAGCTTGGCCTCAGGACACCCAGTGGACGAGCAGTACTTC
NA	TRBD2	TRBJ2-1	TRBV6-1	CASSEVQRGGNEQFF	TGTGCCAGCAGTGAAGTCCAGCGGGGGGGCAATGAGCAGTTCTTC